Below, 22 T cell receptor beta chains from the same sample are listed, as sequenced in a study of sequential checkpoint blockade in melanoma. Data came from immunoSEQ multiplex PCR; TCRdb stores just in-frame clones and leaves some out. This table has several thousand clones, under 25% appearing once. Noted treatment: randomized to nivolumab then ipilimumab (arm A) or the reverse (arm B). Sample: tumor tissue (inferred from file names), taken from a patient given nivolumab and ipilimumab in sequence. The receptors were sampled from a human patient with melanoma. Some clones in this sample may be carry-over from other donors' samples.

This clone was counted ten times or more. The gene calls are TRBV11-3 and TRBJ2-1; tentatively, D is TRBD1 or TRBD2 (5 bases each). CDR3 length equals 14 residues. Germline lookup yields CDR1 SGHNT and CDR2 YENEEA. V was pared by 3 bases and J by 5 bases, with 11 bases between. CDR3 sequence (DNA): TGTGCCAGCAGCTTCCCCGGGGCCCACAATGAGCAGTTCTTC. It encodes CASSFPGAHNEQFF.

This sequence joins TRBV6-8 and TRBJ2-1, with TRBD2 matching over 11 bases. J was trimmed by 12 bases and V by 2 bases; bases with no gene match: 15. Per germline, CDR1 MNHGY and CDR2 SAAAGT. CDR3 size: 17 residues. CDR3 in amino acids: CASSYPSGGSGGVVQFF. In DNA form, the CDR3 reads TGTGCCAGCAGTTACCCCTCAGGGGGTAGCGGGGGGGTCGTGCAGTTCTTC.

J is TRBJ2-1 and V is TRBV18; tentatively, D is TRBD1 (6 bases). Germline loops: CDR1 KGHSH, CDR2 LQKENI. The V gene lost 8 bases and the J gene lost 5 bases, with 10 bases spanning the gap. The CDR3 totals 12 residues. The CDR3 DNA sequence: TGTGCCAGCCCGGACAGCAACAATGAGCAGTTCTTC. Translating gives CASPDSNNEQFF. Supplemented by reference TRBV18 and TRBJ2-1, the full variable domain reads NAGVMQNPRHLVRRRGQEARLRCSPMKGHSHVYWYRQLPEEGLKFMVYLQKENIIDESGMPKERFSAEFPKEGPSILRIQQVVRGDSAAYFCASPDSNNEQFFGPGTRLTVL.

This clone was seen at least ten times. V gene TRBV11-3 combines with J gene TRBJ2-5; 9 nucleotides align to TRBD2. The junction had 6 bases not matched to a gene; V was cut back by 4 bases and J by 6 bases. Germline V lookup: CDR1 SGHNT, CDR2 YENEEA. CDR3 length: 14 amino acids. The chain's CDR3 is CASSSGLAGKTQYF. The CDR3 DNA follows: TGTGCCAGCAGCTCGGGACTAGCTGGGAAGACCCAGTACTTC.

In its sample, this clone is large (0.1 to 1%). J is TRBJ1-6 and V is TRBV11-3, with D uncertain. CDR1 and CDR2 (germline): SGHNT, YENEEA. Trimming shortened V by 5 bases and J by 3 bases, and 17 bases separated the two germline ends. The CDR3 covers 17 residues. CDR3: CASSPSPGQIYNSPLHF. CDR3 bases: TGTGCCAGCAGCCCATCGCCCGGGCAAATCTATAATTCACCCCTCCACTTT.

The rearrangement links TRBV18 to TRBJ1-5; no clear D. The CDR3 totals 14 residues. Germline assignment: CDR1 KGHSH and CDR2 LQKENI. Trimming removed 3 bases from V and 8 bases from J, with 14 bases in between. The CDR3 nucleotides are TGTGCCAGCTCACCTAACGGCCCACTAGAGCCCCAGCATTTT. This translates into CASSPNGPLEPQHF.

This clone occurred many times. The chain has TRBV11-3 and TRBJ2-7, with TRBD2 as a possible D gene (6 bases). Trimming took off 3 bases at V and 2 bases at J, with 11 bases between the two ends. The CDR3 length is 14 residues. CDR1 and CDR2 (germline): SGHNT, YENEEA. In nucleotides, the CDR3 is TGTGCCAGCAGCTTGTCCGGCGGGACCTACGAGCAGTACTTC. Encoded protein: CASSLSGGTYEQYF.

At least ten counts were recorded for this clone. The rearrangement uses TRBV11-3 and TRBJ1-1; TRBD1 is a possible D gene (5 bases). Looked up from germline, CDR1 is SGHNT and CDR2 is YENEEA. With 2 bases removed from V and 1 base from J, the gap between germline ends came to 11 bases. This CDR3 region has 15 residues. CDR3 region: CASSLRGAANTEAFF. The CDR3 DNA sequence: TGTGCCAGCAGCTTAAGAGGGGCGGCGAACACTGAAGCTTTCTTT.

This clone is judged medium-sized. V and J are TRBV6-8 and TRBJ2-7, with a weak D call TRBD1 (6 bases). This CDR3 is 16 amino acids long. Looked up from germline, CDR1 is MNHGY and CDR2 is SAAAGT. V lost 6 bases and J lost 0, with 18 bases in between. CDR3 sequence reads: CASRARTATYSYEQYF. The CDR3 DNA follows: TGTGCCAGCAGGGCCCGGACAGCCACTTACTCCTACGAGCAGTACTTC.

Only a few counts were recorded for this clone. The V call is TRBV1, the J call TRBJ2-2; the table's D call TRBD1 went unverified against the DNA. TRBV1 is a pseudogene segment. CDR3 length: 14 residues. Here the CDR3 reads CASSHVRGAGELFF. CDR3 coding DNA: TGCGCCAGCAGCCACGTCAGGGGTGCCGGGGAGCTGTTTTTT.

This clone has more than one count but fewer than ten. This chain joins TRBV6-8 and TRBJ1-5; tentative D call: TRBD1 (5 bases). The length of the CDR3 is 14 residues. The ends were cut back, 2 bases at V and 5 bases at J, with 10 bases in the middle. Germline CDR1 is MNHGY and CDR2 is SAAAGT. CDR3 nucleotide sequence: TGTGCCAGCAGTTACGAGGCAGGGTATCAGCCCCAGCATTTT. Translated: CASSYEAGYQPQHF.

This clone is classed as medium-sized. J is TRBJ2-6 and V is TRBV11-3; 7 bases map to TRBD1. The germline V gene encodes CDR1 SGHNT and CDR2 YENEEA. The CDR3 is 16 amino acids. With 5 bases clipped from V and 4 bases from J, the junction kept 8 bases outside the gene matches. CDR3 amino acids: CASSTYRGTGANVLTF. In DNA, the CDR3 is TGTGCCAGCAGCACCTACAGGGGAACAGGGGCCAACGTCCTGACTTTC.

This chain uses TRBV19 with TRBJ1-6, with 7 bases matching TRBD1. J lost 7 bases, V lost 5 bases, and 11 bases had no gene match. Germline loops: CDR1 LNHDA, CDR2 SQIVND (reference sequence). CDR3 length: 16 amino acids. Here the CDR3 DNA reads TGTGCCAGTAGTGCACAGGGACAGCAAGGAAATTCACCCCTCCACTTT. Translated, it gives CASSAQGQQGNSPLHF.

Judged by abundance, this clone is medium-sized. This rearrangement joins TRBV18 to TRBJ2-7; no clear D. The CDR3 consists of 13 residues. The germline V gene encodes CDR1 KGHSH and CDR2 LQKENI. Trimming removed 2 bases from V and 4 bases from J, with 9 bases in between. The CDR3, as DNA: TGTGCCAGCTCACCAAGGACCACATACGAGCAGTACTTC. Its translation: CASSPRTTYEQYF.

This clone showed up many times. The V call is TRBV11-3, the J call TRBJ1-4; the D gene is possibly TRBD1 (6 bases). Trimming stripped 0 bases from V and 4 bases from J, with 6 bases between. The CDR3 loop spans 14 amino acids. The germline CDR1 and CDR2 sequences are SGHNT and YENEEA. The CDR3 sequence: CASSLDRGNEKLFF. CDR3 DNA sequence: TGTGCCAGCAGCTTAGACAGGGGTAATGAAAAACTGTTTTTT.

The chain recombines TRBV10-2 with TRBJ2-7, with a tentative D call TRBD2 (5 bases). Germline loops: CDR1 WSHSY, CDR2 SAAADI. V was pared by 8 bases and J by 6 bases, with 17 bases between. The CDR3 extends over 13 amino acids. This CDR3 is CASREEVITEQYF. The CDR3 DNA sequence: TGCGCCAGCCGCGAGGAGGTCATCACCGAGCAGTACTTC.

This clone was recorded many times. The rearrangement uses TRBV11-3 and TRBJ1-5; no definite D call. Germline V gives CDR1 SGHNT, CDR2 YENEEA. The CDR3 runs 15 residues. V was pared by 4 bases and J by 2 bases, with 12 bases between. This CDR3 is CASSYGSGGNQPQHF. CDR3 nucleotide sequence: TGTGCCAGCAGCTACGGGTCTGGGGGCAATCAGCCCCAGCATTTT.

This chain connects TRBV11-3 to TRBJ2-3; possibly TRBD2 for D (6 bases). Trimming took 1 base from V and 5 from J, leaving 13 bases between them. This CDR3 spans 15 amino acids. The germline V gene encodes CDR1 SGHNT and CDR2 YENEEA. This CDR3 reads CASSLGGAGGDTQYF. As DNA, the CDR3 is TGTGCCAGCAGCTTAGGCGGGGCCGGGGGAGATACGCAGTATTTT.

The sample holds many counts of this clone. The V gene is TRBV11-3, the J gene TRBJ2-3, with 7 nucleotides matching TRBD1. After removal of 3 bases from V and 6 bases from J, the junction contained 15 bases not matched to a gene. The CDR3 totals 17 residues. CDR1 and CDR2 from the germline V gene are SGHNT and YENEEA. CDR3 in DNA: TGTGCCAGCAGCTTGAGAGGGGGACAGCTCCTACAGGATACGCAGTATTTT. Translated: CASSLRGGQLLQDTQYF.

This clone has more than one count but fewer than ten. The rearrangement links TRBV6-8 to TRBJ1-3; D is unresolved. V gave up 5 bases and J gave up 0 bases, with 17 bases separating them. This CDR3 is built from 17 residues. Germline V gives CDR1 MNHGY, CDR2 SAAAGT. Here the CDR3 DNA reads TGTGCCAGCAGTGAGCCTCACAGCCTGCTCTCTGGAAACACCATATATTTT. It specifies CASSEPHSLLSGNTIYF.

The chain has TRBV19 and TRBJ1-2, with 9 bases lining up with TRBD1. This CDR3 region has 14 residues. V dropped 10 bases and J dropped 8; count of bases not matched to a gene: 14. Germline V gene data show CDR1 as LNHDA and CDR2 as SQIVND (reference sequence). The CDR3: CATSIQDRGSGYTF. The CDR3 region has the DNA TGTGCCACTTCAATCCAGGACAGGGGTTCGGGCTACACCTTC.

About this clone: One end of the junction fails to match germline, which may point to a read error. This chain connects TRBV11-3 to TRBJ2-3; D may be TRBD1 (7 bases). This CDR3 has 15 amino acids. CDR1 is SGHNT and CDR2 is YENEEA in the germline V gene. This CDR3 reads CASSPGGGWTDTQYF. In DNA form, the CDR3 reads TGTGCTAGCAGCCCAGGGGGAGGTTGGACAGATACGCAGTATTTT.